The clone carrying this T cell receptor beta chain was picked up a small number of times. This record belongs to a study of radiotherapy plus CTLA-4 blockade in lung cancer. Alongside CTLA-4 blockade with ipilimumab, patients with chemo-refractory metastatic non-small-cell lung cancer received focal radiation. The data were produced by immunoSEQ multiplex PCR, yet TCRdb's version contains in-frame clones alone and is incomplete. Of some 100,000 clones detected, nearly 80% appear once; the ten largest clones hold approximately 4.7%. The sample was peripheral blood, taken from a patient treated with radiotherapy plus ipilimumab. The sequence derives from a human donor with non-small cell lung cancer who had a partial response to radiotherapy plus ipilimumab.

CDR3 amino acids: CASSIGSFDTIYF. As DNA, the CDR3 is TGTGCCAGCAGCATAGGGAGTTTTGACACCATATATTTT. V gene TRBV5-4 combines with J gene TRBJ1-3; no clear D. CDR1 is SGHNT, CDR2 YYREEE, per germline (reference sequence). The CDR3 runs to 13 residues. Trimming shortened V by 4 bases and J by 8 bases, and 13 bases separated the two germline ends.